The TCR beta chain described here comes from a study of OX40 agonist ivuxolimab in advanced cancers. For the study at large: Prior checkpoint blockade (anti-PD-1, anti-PD-L1 or anti-CTLA-4) was permitted; 35% to 50% had it.

Libraries were prepared by immunoSEQ multiplex PCR; TCRdb keeps only in-frame clonotypes and omits some of them. Of tens of thousands of clones listed, around four fifths are singletons. Per germline, CDR1 SGHTA and CDR2 FQGTGA. J gave up 3 bases and V 5 bases, and 8 bases lay outside the gene matches. The CDR3 spans 15 residues. The source is an adult with an advanced solid tumor such as melanoma, head and neck, liver or kidney cancer. This material consisted of CD4+ or CD8+ T cells sorted from blood, taken in a trial of the OX40 agonist ivuxolimab. This chain uses TRBV7-3 with TRBJ2-5; TRBD1 aligns across 8 bases. The CDR3: CASSARTGYEETQYF. Written as DNA, the CDR3 is TGTGCCAGCAGCGCCCGGACAGGGTATGAAGAGACCCAGTACTTC.